Below, one TCR beta chain is given with its context. Its antigen is as yet unknown. V lost 7 bases, J lost 0 bases, and 8 bases stayed unmatched. The CDR3 runs to 15 residues. The V gene's germline CDR1 is SNHLY and CDR2 FYNNEI. Clones were sequenced by immunoSEQ multiplex PCR, and TCRdb holds only the in-frame ones, with some missing. The sample shows 15,000 or so clones, about 70% of them seen only once. This specimen comes from a study of vaccination effects on CD4 cells after COVID-19. The overall study: Median timing of post-vaccine samples was 72 days after the second dose. Findings and caveats of the study: Healthy vaccinees' vaccine-induced clones included only 1 of 255 that recognized common cold coronaviruses.

Sequencing in the ViraFEST assay came after antigen-specific CD4+ T cells had been expanded with viral peptide pools, which were used to stimulate PBMC. A roughly ten-day culture period preceded the isolation of CD4+ T cells. Each participant received a vaccine that was either BNT162b2 or mRNA-1273, given as two doses. At days 3 and 7, half of the medium was exchanged for IL-2 medium. The TCR comes from a human donor who received a COVID-19 vaccine. This sample comprised CD4+ T cells from PBMCs cultured with HCoV-NL63 spike peptides, obtained after COVID-19 vaccination. This chain links TRBV2 with TRBJ1-1; 7 positions match TRBD1. The CDR3 region has the DNA TGTGCCAGCACCATCCTAGGGGGCCTGAACACTGAAGCTTTCTTT. Its translation is CASTILGGLNTEAFF.